These 21 T cell receptor beta chains were all obtained from the same sample, sequenced in a study of shared clonotypes between healthy human individuals (dated by TCRdb to the early 2020s). The library relied on the immunoSEQ multiplex PCR assay. TCRdb retrieved this table from immuneACCESS and kept in-frame rearrangements only. Not all clones are present; in checked studies, unresolved V genes account for under half, and no reason is known for the remainder. The sample has around 2.1 million clones on record, 90% to 95% of them singletons. The ten largest clones take up roughly 1.8% of the sample. CD8 naive samples consisted of CD45RO-negative cells that were positively selected for CCR7, yielding a CD45RA+CCR7+ population without TemRA cells. Sequences were obtained from naive CD8+ T cells from PBMCs. Interpreted using the paper, the cell subset or site label stands for: CD45RA+CCR7+. These receptors all come from a man aged 18 to 35 in good health. Some clones in this sample may be carry-over from other donors' samples.

The V call is TRBV27, the J call TRBJ2-1; a possible D gene is TRBD2 (6 bases). The CDR3 covers 16 residues. V lost 6 bases to trimming and J lost 7 bases, with 22 bases between them. CDR1 and CDR2 from the germline V gene are MNHEY and SMNVEV (reference sequence). Written as DNA, the CDR3 is TGTGCCAGCAGCCCCTTCGAGGAGGGAGTTCGGAATGAGCAGTTCTTC. Translating gives CASSPFEEGVRNEQFF.

The chain uses TRBV29-1 and TRBJ2-7; possible D gene TRBD2, 6 bases. The CDR3 totals 15 residues. The V gene lost 4 bases and the J gene lost 2 bases, with 18 bases spanning the gap. The germline gives CDR1 SQVTM, CDR2 ANQGSEA. CDR3: CSVVGGADVPYEQYF. Written as DNA, the CDR3 is TGCAGCGTTGTTGGCGGGGCCGACGTCCCCTACGAGCAGTACTTC.

This chain uses TRBV10-3 with TRBJ2-7, with D uncertain. CDR1 is ENHRY and CDR2 is SYGVKD in the germline V gene. This CDR3 spans 10 amino acids. V lost 9 bases to trimming and J lost 3 bases, with 6 bases between them. This CDR3 reads CAMDGYEQYF. The CDR3 region has the DNA TGTGCCATGGACGGCTACGAGCAGTACTTC.

J is TRBJ1-1 and V is TRBV7-9; D might be TRBD1 (5 bases). Trimming left V 5 bases short and J 5 bases short, with 15 bases between. The CDR3 length is 14 residues. Germline lookup yields CDR1 SEHNR and CDR2 FQNEAQ (reference sequence). The CDR3 loop is CASSQVAGRTEAFF. In nucleotides, the CDR3 is TGTGCCAGCAGCCAAGTAGCGGGGCGAACTGAAGCTTTCTTT.

The rearrangement joins TRBV5-1 to TRBJ2-7; 13 positions agree with TRBD2. The CDR3 runs 16 residues. Per the germline V gene, CDR1 is SGHRS and CDR2 is YFSETQ. With V trimmed by 5 bases and J by 2 bases, 7 bases remained unmatched. Written as DNA, the CDR3 is TGCGCCAGCAGTCTATGGACTAGCGGGAGTACCTACGAGCAGTACTTC. It encodes CASSLWTSGSTYEQYF.

V gene TRBV28 combines with J gene TRBJ1-5; D is perhaps TRBD1 (6 bases). Between the trimmed V and J ends, which lost 6 bases and 6 bases, there was a span of 15 bases. This CDR3 has 14 residues. Germline CDR1 reads MDHEN; CDR2 reads SYDVKM. The CDR3 region has the DNA TGTGCCAGCAGCCCCATGGGGGGCTTTCAGCCCCAGCATTTT. Protein product: CASSPMGGFQPQHF.

The V gene is TRBV18, the J gene TRBJ2-7, with D possibly TRBD2 on 7 matching bases. The CDR3 covers 19 residues. V lost 4 bases and J lost 7, with 32 bases in between. Looked up from germline, CDR1 is KGHSH and CDR2 is LQKENI. The CDR3 loop reads CASSRPRGGAGINGMEQYF. CDR3 DNA sequence: TGTGCCAGCTCACGGCCTAGGGGGGGCGCAGGAATTAATGGTATGGAGCAGTACTTC.

The chain has TRBV7-8 and TRBJ2-5; 8 bases are a match to TRBD2. Germline V gene data show CDR1 as SGHVS and CDR2 as FQNEAQ. Losses at the gene ends were 5 bases for V and 1 base for J; bases not matched to a gene: 6. This CDR3 region has 15 residues. CDR3 sequence reads: CASSTSGRLQETQYF. DNA for the CDR3: TGTGCCAGCAGCACTAGCGGCCGGCTCCAAGAGACCCAGTACTTC. Using reference TRBV7-8 and TRBJ2-5 for the parts outside the CDR3, the full variable domain is GAGVSQSPRYKVAKRGQDVALRCDPISGHVSLFWYQQALGQGPEFLTYFQNEAQLDKSGLPSDRFFAERPEGSVSTLKIQRTQQEDSAVYLCASSTSGRLQETQYFGPGTRLLVL.

This chain connects TRBV5-4 to TRBJ2-7; TRBD1 matches at 8 bases. The germline CDR1 and CDR2 sequences are SGHNT and YYREEE (reference sequence). CDR3 length equals 14 residues. The V segment lost 5 bases and the J segment 2 bases; nucleotides outside the gene matches: 6. Here the CDR3 reads CASRSETGAYEQYF. CDR3 bases: TGTGCCAGCAGGTCCGAGACAGGGGCCTACGAGCAGTACTTC. The variable domain in full, with the rest retrieved from reference TRBV5-4 and TRBJ2-7, is ETGVTQSPTHLIKTRGQQVTLRCSSQSGHNTVSWYQQALGQGPQFIFQYYREEENGRGNFPPRFSGLQFPNYSSELNVNALELDDSALYLCASRSETGAYEQYFGPGTRLTVT.

CDR3 coding DNA: TGTGCCAGCATAGGGGGGGCTAATGAAAAACTGTTTTTT. This encodes CASIGGANEKLFF. The chain recombines TRBV6-9 with TRBJ1-4, with D perhaps TRBD1 (6 bases). The CDR3 runs to 13 residues. The germline V gene has CDR1 MNHGY and CDR2 SVAAGI. Between the trimmed V and J ends, which lost 7 bases and 3 bases, there was a span of 9 bases.

With regard to this clone: This specimen includes other DNA sequences encoding the same CDR3. V usage is TRBV27 and J usage is TRBJ2-7; 9 positions match TRBD1. From germline, CDR1 is MNHEY and CDR2 SMNVEV (reference sequence). V gave up 6 bases and J gave up 1 base; unmatched junction bases: 4. The CDR3 consists of 14 residues. The CDR3 reads CASSDRGLSYEQYF. The CDR3 bases are TGTGCCAGCAGCGACAGGGGGTTGTCCTACGAGCAGTACTTC.

Only one count was recorded for this clone. In the same sample, other DNA sequences code for this CDR3. This sequence joins TRBV7-9 and TRBJ2-5; 10 bases agree with TRBD2. This CDR3 is 14 amino acids long. Germline values: CDR1 SEHNR, CDR2 FQNEAQ (reference sequence). The trim removed 5 bases at V and 5 bases at J, leaving 5 bases unmatched. The CDR3 loop reads CASSPSGRGETQYF. The CDR3, as DNA: TGTGCCAGCAGCCCTAGCGGGAGAGGGGAGACCCAGTACTTC. Full variable domain (rest looked up from reference TRBV7-9 and TRBJ2-5): DTGVSQNPRHKITKRGQNVTFRCDPISEHNRLYWYRQTLGQGPEFLTYFQNEAQLEKSRLLSDRFSAERPKGSFSTLEIQRTEQGDSAMYLCASSPSGRGETQYFGPGTRLLVL.

V is TRBV10-2 and J is TRBJ2-5, with D maybe TRBD2 (5 bases). The CDR3 sequence is 13 residues long. CDR1 is WSHSY and CDR2 is SAAADI in the germline V gene. Trimming shortened V by 4 bases and J by 4 bases, and 10 bases separated the two germline ends. This chain's CDR3 is CASSVPGRETQYF. The CDR3 DNA reads as TGCGCCAGCAGTGTTCCGGGGAGAGAGACCCAGTACTTC.

A single count supports this clone. The gene calls are TRBV27 and TRBJ2-1; the match to TRBD1 covers 12 bases. The CDR3 has 16 residues. CDR1 is MNHEY, CDR2 SMNVEV, per germline (reference sequence). V lost 6 bases, J lost 8 bases, and 11 bases stayed unmatched. The chain's CDR3 is CASSPMGTGGPYEQFF. Written as DNA, the CDR3 is TGTGCCAGCAGCCCGATGGGGACAGGGGGCCCTTATGAGCAGTTCTTC.

The CDR3 here is CASSPTLVGGNSYEQYF. The CDR3 nucleotides are TGTGCCAGCAGCCCGACATTGGTCGGGGGCAATAGTTACGAGCAGTACTTC. This chain joins TRBV14 and TRBJ2-7; D could derive from TRBD1 or TRBD2 (6 bases each). Trimming stripped 4 bases from V and 4 bases from J, with 23 bases between. The germline gives CDR1 SGHDN, CDR2 FVKESK. This CDR3 is 17 amino acids long.

This rearrangement joins TRBV27 to TRBJ2-1, with TRBD2 matching over 7 bases. The V segment lost 4 bases and the J segment 7 bases; nucleotides outside the gene matches: 10. Germline CDR1 is MNHEY and CDR2 is SMNVEV (reference sequence). The CDR3 spans 15 residues. This CDR3 is CASSSWEGLMNEQFF. The CDR3 region has the DNA TGTGCCAGCAGTTCCTGGGAGGGCCTTATGAATGAGCAGTTCTTC.

CDR3 bases: TGCGCCATTTCTCCGGAGGTGGTTTACAATGAGCAGTTCTTC. Translating gives CAISPEVVYNEQFF. This chain joins TRBV4-1 and TRBJ2-1; TRBD2 might be the D (5 bases). The V gene's germline CDR1 is MGHRA and CDR2 YSYEKL. The CDR3 loop spans 14 amino acids. V was trimmed by 10 bases and J by 4 bases, leaving 17 bases between them.

In this sample, this clone turned up once. V usage is TRBV11-2 and J usage is TRBJ2-7; a possible D gene is TRBD2 (6 bases). Per germline, CDR1 SGHAT and CDR2 FQNNGV. There are 15 residues in the CDR3. V lost 1 base and J 3 bases, leaving 13 bases between the germline ends. The CDR3 DNA reads as TGTGCCAGCAGCTTAGGGCCGGGACTGAGCTACGAGCAGTACTTC. It is translated as CASSLGPGLSYEQYF.

This sequence joins TRBV7-8 and TRBJ2-3; 9 bases are shared with TRBD2. V lost 5 bases to trimming and J lost 1 base; unmatched junction nucleotides: 7. CDR1 and CDR2 (germline): SGHVS, FQNEAQ. This CDR3 contains 16 residues. Written as DNA, the CDR3 is TGTGCCAGCAGCCGATTAGCGGGAGATGGCACAGATACGCAGTATTTT. It is translated as CASSRLAGDGTDTQYF. The full variable domain, with the rest looked up from reference TRBV7-8 and TRBJ2-3, is GAGVSQSPRYKVAKRGQDVALRCDPISGHVSLFWYQQALGQGPEFLTYFQNEAQLDKSGLPSDRFFAERPEGSVSTLKIQRTQQEDSAVYLCASSRLAGDGTDTQYFGPGTRLTVL.

V and J are TRBV7-3 and TRBJ2-5; D not certain. The V gene lost 4 bases and the J gene lost 4 bases, with 16 bases spanning the gap. The V gene's germline CDR1 is SGHTA and CDR2 FQGTGA. The CDR3 extends over 15 amino acids. CDR3 bases: TGTGCCAGCAGCTCCCCCGATCGCGAAGGAGAGACCCAGTACTTC. As protein: CASSSPDREGETQYF.

V usage is TRBV2 and J usage is TRBJ1-1; D is undetermined. This CDR3 is 12 amino acids long. CDR1 is SNHLY, CDR2 FYNNEI, per germline. V lost 8 bases and J lost 1, with 8 bases in between. The CDR3 spells CASRPANTEAFF. In nucleotides, the CDR3 is TGTGCCAGCCGCCCGGCGAACACTGAAGCTTTCTTT.